Listed below are T cell receptor beta chains from one sample, sequenced in a study of cytomegalovirus exposure and HLA in healthy donors. Measured with immunoSEQ multiplex PCR; TCRdb has only the in-frame clones, and not every one. The profile shows over 200,000 clones, over 70% of them singletons. Sequenced: PBMCs. The receptors stem from a woman aged 60 to 75 in good health and CMV-seropositive. Both conserved end residues are part of each CDR3. The D gene is left open where the match is weak. Not every row has a clone size; where given, it reads once, few, many or a size class.

TRBV2	.	once	TRBJ2-7	CASSQARGYGQYF	TGTGCCAGCAGTCAAGCCCGCGGCTACGGGCAGTACTTC
TRBV11-1	TRBD2	.	TRBJ2-1	CASSLGGSSYNEQFF	TGTGCCAGCAGCTTGGGGGGGAGCTCCTACAATGAGCAGTTCTTC
TRBV11-3	TRBD1	.	TRBJ2-5	CASSLAGGIETQYF	TGTGCCAGCAGCTTGGCAGGGGGCATTGAGACCCAGTACTTC
TRBV6-1	TRBD2	.	TRBJ2-7	CASSEAASGSNEQYF	TGTGCCAGCAGTGAAGCGGCCAGCGGGAGTAACGAGCAGTACTTC
TRBV5-1	TRBD1	.	TRBJ1-4	CASSNPQGTNEKLFF	TGCGCCAGCAGCAACCCACAGGGGACTAATGAAAAACTGTTTTTT
TRBV2	.	.	TRBJ1-6	CASSEEDRSPLHF	TGTGCCAGCAGTGAGGAGGATCGTTCACCCCTCCACTTT
TRBV6-4	TRBD2	.	TRBJ2-3	CASSPTSGGTDTQYF	TGTGCCAGCAGCCCGACTAGCGGGGGCACAGATACGCAGTATTTT
TRBV6-6	.	.	TRBJ2-5	CASSSGRTVQETQYF	TGTGCCAGCAGTTCCGGACGGACAGTCCAAGAGACCCAGTACTTC
TRBV20-1	.	few	TRBJ1-2	CSARGPRGYTF	TGCAGTGCTAGAGGGCCCCGTGGCTACACCTTC
TRBV5-1	TRBD1	once	TRBJ1-6	CASSLAEGALNSPLHF	TGCGCCAGCAGCTTGGCCGAGGGGGCGCTTAATTCACCCCTCCACTTT
TRBV5-1	TRBD2	.	TRBJ2-3	CASSSPGLAVTDTQYF	TGCGCCAGCAGCTCACCGGGACTAGCGGTCACAGATACGCAGTATTTT
TRBV5-1	TRBD1	.	TRBJ1-3	CASSFRTGGTGNTIYF	TGCGCCAGCAGCTTTCGGACAGGGGGAACCGGAAACACCATATATTTT
TRBV5-8	.	.	TRBJ1-4	CASSLGSGSNEKLFF	TGTGCCAGCAGCTTGGGTTCAGGTTCTAATGAAAAACTGTTTTTT
TRBV7-9	TRBD1	.	TRBJ1-2	CASSSDRGGDYGYTF	TGTGCCAGCAGCTCGGACAGGGGGGGGGACTATGGCTACACCTTC
TRBV5-1	TRBD1	.	TRBJ1-1	CASSLLGTGTEAFF	TGCGCCAGCAGCTTGTTAGGGACAGGCACTGAAGCTTTCTTT
TRBV7-2	TRBD1	.	TRBJ2-3	CASSLDRGLADTQYF	TGTGCCAGCAGCTTAGACAGGGGGCTGGCAGATACGCAGTATTTT
TRBV6-5	TRBD2	once	TRBJ2-5	CASRETSGSWETQYF	TGTGCCAGCAGGGAGACTAGCGGGAGTTGGGAGACCCAGTACTTC
TRBV9	.	.	TRBJ1-1	CASSRSRGYTEAFF	TGTGCCAGCAGTCGAAGTCGGGGATACACTGAAGCTTTCTTT
TRBV4-1	TRBD2	.	TRBJ2-2	CASSLLAGGVGTGELFF	TGCGCCAGCAGCCTTTTAGCGGGAGGGGTTGGGACCGGGGAGCTGTTTTTT
TRBV12-5	.	.	TRBJ2-7	CASGLDTLDSLGMQYF	TGTGCTAGTGGTTTAGACACGCTTGACAGCCTAGGTATGCAGTACTTC
TRBV6-5	TRBD1	few	TRBJ1-2	CASGWTGGSSNYGYTF	TGTGCCAGCGGTTGGACAGGGGGCTCTTCTAACTATGGCTACACCTTC
TRBV5-1	TRBD2	.	TRBJ2-5	CASCMGGEETQYF	TGCGCCAGCTGCATGGGGGGGGAAGAGACCCAGTACTTC
TRBV28	.	.	TRBJ2-7	CASTKPGSRGYEQYF	TGTGCCAGCACCAAACCGGGATCACGGGGTTACGAGCAGTACTTC
TRBV6-1	TRBD1	.	TRBJ2-7	CASRPGQGYYEQYF	TGTGCCAGCCGTCCGGGACAGGGTTATTACGAGCAGTACTTC
TRBV4-1	.	once	TRBJ2-7	CASSQEAVYEQYF	TGCGCCAGCAGCCAAGAAGCGGTCTACGAGCAGTACTTC
TRBV28	.	.	TRBJ1-1	CASSPHRAAEAFF	TGTGCCAGCAGTCCCCACAGGGCTGCTGAAGCTTTCTTT
TRBV7-9	TRBD1	.	TRBJ1-1	CSSSLRDRGNFNTEAFF	TGTTCCAGCAGCTTAAGGGACAGGGGGAATTTTAACACTGAAGCTTTCTTT
TRBV28	.	.	TRBJ2-7	CASSLKGTRSSYEQYF	TGTGCCAGCAGTTTGAAGGGGACACGGAGCTCCTACGAGCAGTACTTC
TRBV7-9	.	few	TRBJ1-3	CASSLTGYTIYF	TGTGCCAGCAGCTTAACAGGGTACACCATATATTTT
TRBV4-3	.	once	TRBJ2-7	CASSQDRYEQYF	TGCGCCAGCAGCCAAGATCGGTACGAGCAGTACTTC
TRBV6-6	TRBD2	.	TRBJ2-5	CATSRWGGETQYF	TGTGCCACCTCGCGGTGGGGAGGGGAGACCCAGTACTTC
TRBV6-1	TRBD1	.	TRBJ1-2	CASSEGTGGGYTF	TGTGCCAGCAGTGAAGGGACAGGCGGTGGCTACACCTTC
TRBV6-5	.	.	TRBJ2-5	CASSSREMQGTQYF	TGTGCCAGCAGTTCCCGGGAGATGCAGGGGACCCAGTACTTC
TRBV7-2	.	.	TRBJ2-3	CASSSIGTSTDTQYF	TGTGCCAGCAGCTCCATCGGGACTAGCACAGATACGCAGTATTTT
TRBV7-6	.	.	TRBJ2-5	CASSLATPGTQYF	TGTGCCAGCAGCTTAGCGACCCCGGGGACCCAGTACTTC
TRBV5-1	TRBD2	.	TRBJ2-3	CASSFPGLAGADTQYF	TGCGCCAGCAGCTTCCCCGGACTAGCGGGGGCAGATACGCAGTATTTT
TRBV6-1	.	.	TRBJ2-5	CASSDDFQETQYF	TGTGCCAGCAGTGACGACTTCCAAGAGACCCAGTACTTC
TRBV6-5	.	few	TRBJ1-2	CASSLNYGYTF	TGTGCCAGCAGTCTTAACTATGGCTACACCTTC
TRBV7-9	TRBD1	.	TRBJ2-7	CASSSQTGTAYLYEQYF	TGTGCCAGCAGTTCACAAACCGGGACAGCGTACCTCTACGAGCAGTACTTC
TRBV9	TRBD1	once	TRBJ2-2	CASSVEGGYTGELFF	TGTGCCAGCAGCGTAGAAGGGGGCTACACCGGGGAGCTGTTTTTT
TRBV6-5	TRBD1	.	TRBJ1-4	CASSTDRGGKLFF	TGTGCCAGCAGTACGGACAGGGGAGGAAAACTGTTTTTT
TRBV9	.	.	TRBJ2-7	CASSVAPGNYEQYF	TGTGCCAGCAGCGTAGCCCCGGGAAATTACGAGCAGTACTTC
TRBV25-1	TRBD2	.	TRBJ2-7	CASSAQGLAGEQYF	TGTGCCAGCAGTGCGCAGGGACTAGCTGGCGAGCAGTACTTC
TRBV11-2	TRBD2	.	TRBJ2-3	CASSLDSLAGDPRTDTQYF	TGTGCCAGCAGCTTAGATTCACTAGCGGGAGACCCTAGAACAGATACGCAGTATTTT
TRBV19	.	.	TRBJ1-5	CATQQGWSNQPQHF	TGTGCAACCCAGCAGGGATGGAGCAATCAGCCCCAGCATTTT
TRBV28	TRBD1	.	TRBJ2-7	CASSLTRGQGSYEQYF	TGTGCCAGCAGTCTTACCCGTGGACAGGGGAGCTACGAGCAGTACTTC
TRBV11-2	.	few	TRBJ2-5	CASSARTLRGETQYF	TGTGCCAGCAGCGCCAGGACTCTTAGAGGGGAGACCCAGTACTTC
TRBV6-1	.	.	TRBJ1-3	CASPTGEGAGNTIYF	TGTGCCAGCCCCACTGGGGAGGGCGCTGGAAACACCATATATTTT
TRBV5-1	TRBD1	.	TRBJ1-1	CASMSSPQGGAGTEAFF	TGCGCCAGCATGTCCTCCCCTCAAGGGGGCGCGGGGACTGAAGCTTTCTTT
TRBV7-9	TRBD1	.	TRBJ1-5	CASSPWTGNQPQHF	TGTGCCAGCAGCCCCTGGACAGGGAATCAGCCCCAGCATTTT
TRBV5-1	TRBD1	.	TRBJ2-5	CASSLLGQGRETQYF	TGCGCCAGCAGCTTGTTGGGACAGGGAAGAGAGACCCAGTACTTC
TRBV5-1	TRBD1	once	TRBJ2-7	CASSLEGADEQYF	TGCGCCAGCAGCTTGGAGGGGGCCGACGAGCAGTACTTC
TRBV5-1	.	.	TRBJ1-1	CASSLLGHRNTEAFF	TGCGCCAGCAGCTTGCTCGGACACCGGAACACTGAAGCTTTCTTT
TRBV4-1	TRBD2	.	TRBJ2-1	CASSQGLAGYNEQFF	TGCGCCAGCAGCCAAGGACTAGCGGGATACAATGAGCAGTTCTTC
TRBV10-3	TRBD1	.	TRBJ2-7	CAIRGGNIEQYF	TGTGCCATCAGAGGGGGCAACATCGAGCAGTACTTC
TRBV12-5	TRBD2	.	TRBJ2-7	CASTREAPHEQYF	TGTGCTAGTACGCGGGAGGCCCCCCACGAGCAGTACTTC
TRBV28	TRBD1	.	TRBJ1-5	CASKVPQGEYSNQPQHF	TGTGCCAGCAAAGTCCCACAGGGGGAGTATAGCAATCAGCCCCAGCATTTT
TRBV7-9	TRBD2	once	TRBJ2-3	CASSPSGRGADTQYF	TGTGCCAGCAGCCCCAGCGGGAGAGGAGCAGATACGCAGTATTTT
TRBV5-1	TRBD1	.	TRBJ2-1	CASSSRGRARFQGVF	TGCGCCAGCAGTTCAAGAGGCAGAGCTAGGTTCCAGGGGGTCTTC
TRBV6-6	.	.	TRBJ1-2	CASSGRGEHGYTF	TGTGCCAGCAGTGGGCGGGGGGAACACGGCTACACCTTC